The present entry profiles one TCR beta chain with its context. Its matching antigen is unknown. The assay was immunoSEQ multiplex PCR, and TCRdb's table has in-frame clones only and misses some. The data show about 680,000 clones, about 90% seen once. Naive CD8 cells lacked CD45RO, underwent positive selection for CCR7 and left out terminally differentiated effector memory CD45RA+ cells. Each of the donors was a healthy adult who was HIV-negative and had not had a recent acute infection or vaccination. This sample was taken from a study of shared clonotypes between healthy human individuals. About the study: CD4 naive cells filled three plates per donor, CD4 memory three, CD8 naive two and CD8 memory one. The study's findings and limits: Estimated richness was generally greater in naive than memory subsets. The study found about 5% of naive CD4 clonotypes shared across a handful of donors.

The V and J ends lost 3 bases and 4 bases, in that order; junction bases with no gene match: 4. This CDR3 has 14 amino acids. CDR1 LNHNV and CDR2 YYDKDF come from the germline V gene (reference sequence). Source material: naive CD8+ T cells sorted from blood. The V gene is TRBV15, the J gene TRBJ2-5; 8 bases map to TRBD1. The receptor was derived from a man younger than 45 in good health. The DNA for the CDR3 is TGTGCCACCAGCAGCAGACAGGGGCTAGAGACCCAGTACTTC. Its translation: CATSSRQGLETQYF.